At least ten counts were recorded for the clone carrying this TCR beta chain. TCR beta CDR3 region amplification was performed from RNA transcripts. The HTBI set primed first-round TCR CDR3 RT-PCR. Each CDR3 protein gets one entry after TCRdb re-called the multiplex PCR reads with MiXCR. This table holds about 300,000 distinct CDR3 sequences, roughly 20% found once. This entry comes from a study of T cells in Graves' hyperthyroidism and ophthalmopathy. The CDR3 has 16 amino acids. The V gene's germline CDR1 is SGHDN and CDR2 FVKESK. V trimming: 0 bases; J trimming: 4 bases; junction bases outside the gene matches: 6.

The chain has TRBV14 and TRBJ2-1, with 7 bases matching TRBD2. Sequenced material: blood. The clonotype comes from a man in his fifties or sixties with Graves' ophthalmopathy. DNA of the CDR3: TGTGCCAGCAGCCAAGACAGGCTAGCGGAATACAATGAGCAGTTCTTC. Encoded protein: CASSQDRLAEYNEQFF.